Listed below are T cell receptor beta chains from one sample, sequenced in a study of identical twins. TCRdb processed the 5' RACE reads anew with MiXCR; each CDR3 protein has one entry. The sample lists more than 350,000 distinct CDR3 sequences, 9% to 10% seen once, with 8% to 10% in the top ten. Sequences were obtained from naive T cells sorted from blood. The receptors were sampled from a woman aged 45-60 years in good health. CDR3s include the opening cysteine and the closing phenylalanine or tryptophan. D genes are given only for firm matches. Part of the rows lack a size; the others show once, few, many or a class for expanded clones.

D gene	clone size	V gene	J gene	CDR3 protein	CDR3 DNA
.	few	TRBV7-9	TRBJ1-1	CASTESGGENTEAFF	TGTGCCAGCACCGAGTCGGGGGGGGAGAACACTGAAGCTTTCTTT
.	.	TRBV14	TRBJ2-5	CASSPLGGQTQETQYF	TGTGCCAGCAGCCCACTAGGGGGGCAGACTCAAGAGACCCAGTACTTC
TRBD2	few	TRBV18	TRBJ2-1	CASSPIAGATYNEQFF	TGTGCCAGCTCACCAATAGCGGGAGCCACCTACAATGAGCAGTTCTTC
.	few	TRBV20-1	TRBJ2-6	CSAVGRSGANVLTF	TGCAGTGCTGTAGGACGTTCTGGGGCCAACGTCCTGACTTTC
TRBD1	few	TRBV4-1	TRBJ2-3	CASGRQGAGDTQYF	TGCGCCAGCGGGAGACAGGGGGCGGGAGATACGCAGTATTTT
TRBD1	.	TRBV6-6	TRBJ2-1	CASSYSNKRTGGAYNEQFF	TGTGCCAGCAGTTACTCGAACAAACGGACAGGGGGCGCGTACAATGAGCAGTTCTTC
TRBD2	few	TRBV3-1	TRBJ2-1	CASSQDKRLAGDIYNEQFF	TGTGCCAGCAGCCAAGATAAGCGACTAGCGGGAGATATTTACAATGAGCAGTTCTTC
.	many	TRBV6-5	TRBJ2-1	CASGDTYNEQFF	TGTGCCAGCGGTGACACGTACAATGAGCAGTTCTTC
.	few	TRBV2	TRBJ2-2	CASSEKLPSLNTGELFF	TGTGCCAGCAGTGAGAAACTACCAAGCTTGAACACCGGGGAGCTGTTTTTT
.	.	TRBV27	TRBJ2-3	CASRYDSTDTQYF	TGTGCCAGCAGATATGACAGCACAGATACGCAGTATTTT
.	few	TRBV15	TRBJ2-6	CATSRGGETGANVLTF	TGTGCCACCAGCAGAGGTGGGGAAACTGGGGCCAACGTCCTGACTTTC
.	many	TRBV12-3/TRBV12-4	TRBJ1-1	CASSNTVATEAFF	TGTGCCAGCAGCAATACAGTTGCGACTGAAGCTTTCTTT
TRBD2	.	TRBV30	TRBJ2-5	CAWSCSGRARETQYF	TGTGCCTGGAGTTGTAGCGGGAGGGCCAGAGAGACCCAGTACTTC
.	.	TRBV6-5	TRBJ1-3	CASSPTRGGGGNTIYF	TGTGCCAGCAGCCCCACCCGAGGGGGAGGTGGAAACACCATATATTTT
TRBD2	once	TRBV10-2	TRBJ2-1	CASFGSLAGAPWDEQFF	TGCGCCAGCTTTGGGAGTCTAGCGGGAGCCCCCTGGGATGAGCAGTTCTTC
.	once	TRBV7-6	TRBJ2-5	CASSLAVGAPGAHYF	TGTGCCAGCAGCTTAGCGGTTGGGGCCCCGGGGGCCCACTACTTC
.	.	TRBV9	TRBJ2-7	CASSVETGYEQYF	TGTGCCAGCAGCGTCGAAACAGGTTACGAGCAGTACTTC
TRBD2	few	TRBV20-1	TRBJ2-2	CSANPLAENTGELFF	TGCAGTGCTAATCCACTAGCGGAAAACACCGGGGAGCTGTTTTTT
.	.	TRBV6-5	TRBJ1-5	CASSPRQVQPQHF	TGTGCCAGCAGTCCCAGACAGGTCCAGCCCCAGCATTTT
.	few	TRBV4-1	TRBJ2-2	CASSQAPGGSSGELFF	TGCGCCAGCAGCCAAGCCCCCGGGGGATCCTCCGGGGAGCTGTTTTTT
.	many	TRBV12-3/TRBV12-4	TRBJ2-5	CASSLTGRETQYF	TGTGCCAGCAGTTTAACAGGGAGAGAGACCCAGTACTTC
.	many	TRBV20-1	TRBJ1-1	CSAPFTVTEAFF	TGCAGTGCTCCATTCACCGTTACTGAAGCTTTCTTT
.	few	TRBV27	TRBJ2-2	CASSLTRLGTGELFF	TGTGCCAGCAGCTTGACTAGGCTGGGCACCGGGGAGCTGTTTTTT
.	many	TRBV7-9	TRBJ1-5	CASSPGGDQPQHF	TGTGCCAGCAGCCCCGGGGGGGACCAGCCCCAGCATTTT
.	.	TRBV4-2	TRBJ1-4	CASTLTETATNEKLFF	TGTGCCAGCACCCTCACAGAAACTGCAACTAATGAAAAACTGTTTTTT
TRBD2	.	TRBV20-1	TRBJ2-1	CSAPLGTRKGEQFF	TGCAGTGCTCCACTCGGGACTAGAAAAGGGGAGCAGTTCTTC
.	many	TRBV24-1	TRBJ2-1	CATMRAGNNEQFF	TGTGCCACCATGAGGGCAGGGAACAATGAGCAGTTCTTC
.	many	TRBV6-6	TRBJ2-1	CASSYPNSEQFF	TGTGCCAGCAGTTACCCAAACAGTGAGCAGTTCTTC
TRBD2	.	TRBV7-9	TRBJ2-3	CASSLATGGPTDTQYF	TGTGCCAGCAGCTTAGCTACGGGAGGCCCCACAGATACGCAGTATTTT
TRBD1	.	TRBV7-9	TRBJ2-1	CASSKGQGQGSYNEQFF	TGTGCCAGCAGCAAAGGACAGGGCCAGGGCTCCTACAATGAGCAGTTCTTC
.	.	TRBV2	TRBJ2-7	CASSERGAPSVQYF	TGTGCCAGCAGTGAACGAGGGGCACCCTCAGTGCAGTACTTC
.	.	TRBV29-1	TRBJ2-5	CSVDGLGMRTSQETQYF	TGCAGCGTTGACGGGTTGGGGATGCGGACATCTCAAGAGACCCAGTACTTC
.	.	TRBV5-5	TRBJ2-7	CASSLGDVGSAYEQYF	TGTGCCAGCAGCTTGGGGGACGTCGGGAGCGCCTACGAGCAGTACTTC
.	few	TRBV4-2	TRBJ1-2	CASRSPGSSYGYTF	TGTGCCAGCAGATCACCAGGTAGTTCTTATGGCTACACCTTC